This T cell receptor (beta chain) is drawn from a study of cytomegalovirus exposure and HLA in healthy donors. With 60 Vbeta and 13 Jbeta primers, the PCR was carried out. The repertoire was sequenced with immunoSEQ multiplex PCR; TCRdb's copy has only in-frame clones and lacks some. The table has under 300,000 clones, roughly 85% seen once. This CDR3 region has 17 residues. From germline, CDR1 is SGHRS and CDR2 YFSETQ. The ends lost 0 bases at V and 0 bases at J; junction bases unmatched: 4. The sample consisted of PBMCs. This clonotype was obtained from a man aged 40-50 years in good health and CMV-seropositive. This rearrangement joins TRBV5-1 to TRBJ1-4; 8 positions agree with TRBD1. The CDR3 here is CASSLEQGGATNEKLFF. CDR3 DNA sequence: TGCGCCAGCAGCTTGGAACAGGGGGGGGCAACTAATGAAAAACTGTTTTTT.